The rows below give T cell receptor beta chains drawn from one sample of a study of T cells in tumors after PD-1 blockade. TCRdb keeps only in-frame clones here, not all; method: immunoSEQ multiplex PCR. The table includes 34,000 or so clones, around 73% detected once. Sample: PBMCs, taken after anti-PD-1 treatment. Receptors originate from a human donor with basal cell carcinoma. Both conserved end residues are part of each CDR3. The order of the fields is CDR3 protein, CDR3 DNA, D gene, J gene, V gene, clone size. D genes are given only for firm matches. Clone size, where shown, is once, few, many, or a class for clones that have expanded.

CATSDPIRNTQYF | TGTGCCACCAGTGACCCGATTCGGAATACGCAGTATTTT | NA | TRBJ2-3 | TRBV24-1 | NA
CASSFPGGDTSYEQYF | TGTGCCAGCAGCTTTCCCGGGGGGGACACCTCCTACGAGCAGTACTTC | TRBD2 | TRBJ2-7 | TRBV7-9 | NA
CSVEVGLGPQHF | TGCAGCGTTGAAGTCGGATTGGGGCCCCAGCATTTT | NA | TRBJ1-5 | TRBV29-1 | few
CASSDRLHSGNTIYF | TGTGCCAGCAGTGACAGGTTGCACTCTGGAAACACCATATATTTT | NA | TRBJ1-3 | TRBV2 | NA
CSANTRSGNTIYF | TGCAGCGCCAACACTCGCTCTGGAAACACCATATATTTT | NA | TRBJ1-3 | TRBV29-1 | NA
CASSVVPAGGLNEQFF | TGTGCCAGCAGCGTAGTTCCAGCGGGGGGGCTAAATGAGCAGTTCTTC | TRBD2 | TRBJ2-1 | TRBV9 | NA
CASSYSTPQAYEQYF | TGTGCCAGCAGTTACTCGACGCCACAAGCCTACGAGCAGTACTTC | NA | TRBJ2-7 | TRBV6-5 | few
CASSFLVQDGQQETQYF | TGTGCCAGCAGTTTTTTAGTCCAGGACGGACAACAAGAGACCCAGTACTTC | NA | TRBJ2-5 | TRBV28 | NA
CASRSGTTFSSEAFF | TGTGCCAGCAGATCCGGGACAACCTTTTCCTCTGAAGCTTTCTTT | NA | TRBJ1-1 | TRBV7-2 | NA
CASSGQQGASNQPQHF | TGTGCCAGCAGTGGACAACAGGGGGCGAGCAATCAGCCCCAGCATTTT | TRBD1 | TRBJ1-5 | TRBV6-1 | NA
CASSLTSGTYNEQFF | TGTGCCAGCAGCCTTACTAGCGGGACCTACAATGAGCAGTTCTTC | TRBD2 | TRBJ2-1 | TRBV14 | NA
CASSSRGDHEQFF | TGTGCCAGCAGTTCGAGAGGGGATCACGAGCAGTTCTTC | NA | TRBJ2-1 | TRBV12-3/TRBV12-4 | NA
CASSLRAGLSYEQYF | TGTGCCAGCAGCTTAAGAGCGGGGCTTTCCTACGAGCAGTACTTC | TRBD2 | TRBJ2-7 | TRBV7-2 | NA
CAWSVTRGGEQFF | TGTGCCTGGAGTGTAACCAGAGGGGGTGAGCAGTTCTTC | NA | TRBJ2-1 | TRBV30 | NA
CASSQTGKVYNEQFF | TGTGCCAGCAGTCAGACAGGGAAGGTCTACAATGAGCAGTTCTTC | TRBD1 | TRBJ2-1 | TRBV6-6 | NA
CASRKQGNTEAFF | TGTGCCAGCAGGAAACAGGGGAACACTGAAGCTTTCTTT | NA | TRBJ1-1 | TRBV7-6 | NA
CASSHTEYEQYF | TGTGCCAGCAGCCATACAGAGTACGAGCAGTACTTC | NA | TRBJ2-7 | TRBV7-9 | few
CASRVDRQPFNEQFF | TGTGCCAGCAGAGTGGACAGACAGCCTTTCAATGAGCAGTTCTTC | NA | TRBJ2-1 | TRBV6-4 | NA
CASRGSGDNEQFF | TGTGCCAGTCGGGGTAGCGGTGACAATGAGCAGTTCTTC | NA | TRBJ2-1 | TRBV18 | few
CASSQGTEAFF | TGTGCCAGCAGCCAGGGAACTGAAGCTTTCTTT | NA | TRBJ1-1 | TRBV3-1/TRBV3-2 | NA
CASSKVWGSPNSPLHF | TGTGCCAGCAGCAAAGTATGGGGGTCACCAAATTCACCCCTCCACTTT | NA | TRBJ1-6 | TRBV7-2 | NA
CAISEGEGDGYTF | TGTGCCATCAGTGAAGGAGAAGGAGATGGCTACACCTTC | NA | TRBJ1-2 | TRBV10-3 | NA
CASTRGGEEKLFF | TGTGCCAGCACCCGCGGGGGCGAGGAAAAACTGTTTTTT | NA | TRBJ1-4 | TRBV28 | NA
CASTNPPGYEQYF | TGTGCCAGCACCAACCCCCCAGGGTACGAGCAGTACTTC | NA | TRBJ2-7 | TRBV5-8 | NA
CASRFTGTGVTEAFF | TGTGCCAGCAGATTCACCGGGACAGGGGTCACTGAAGCTTTCTTT | TRBD1 | TRBJ1-1 | TRBV28 | NA
CASSSAGTGNTIYF | TGTGCCAGCAGTTCGGCAGGTACTGGAAACACCATATATTTT | NA | TRBJ1-3 | TRBV28 | NA
CAISEGTGGRWRNYNEQFF | TGTGCCATCAGTGAGGGAACGGGGGGGCGGTGGAGGAACTACAATGAGCAGTTCTTC | TRBD2 | TRBJ2-1 | TRBV10-3 | NA
CSVVFEVGGELFF | TGCAGCGTTGTATTTGAGGTCGGCGGGGAGCTGTTTTTT | NA | TRBJ2-2 | TRBV29-1 | NA
CASSRDMTGPGDTQYF | TGTGCCAGCAGCCGCGACATGACAGGGCCAGGGGATACGCAGTATTTT | TRBD1 | TRBJ2-3 | TRBV28 | NA
CASSLPGQGLANEQFF | TGTGCCAGCAGTTTACCGGGACAGGGGTTGGCAAATGAGCAGTTCTTC | TRBD1 | TRBJ2-1 | TRBV28 | NA
CASSLRGEQYF | TGTGCCAGCAGCTTGAGGGGCGAGCAGTACTTC | NA | TRBJ2-7 | TRBV5-6 | NA
CASSHGGGTEAFF | TGTGCCAGCAGCCACGGGGGCGGCACTGAAGCTTTCTTT | NA | TRBJ1-1 | TRBV3-1/TRBV3-2 | NA
CSGIRGAGAGTGELFF | TGCAGCGGCATTAGGGGGGCGGGGGCTGGAACCGGGGAGCTGTTTTTT | NA | TRBJ2-2 | TRBV29-1 | NA
CASSRGRLPDTQYF | TGTGCCAGCAGTAGGGGGAGGCTCCCCGATACGCAGTATTTT | NA | TRBJ2-3 | TRBV2 | NA
CSVEVPGRSGANVLTF | TGCAGCGTTGAAGTCCCAGGGCGCTCTGGGGCCAACGTCCTGACTTTC | NA | TRBJ2-6 | TRBV29-1 | NA